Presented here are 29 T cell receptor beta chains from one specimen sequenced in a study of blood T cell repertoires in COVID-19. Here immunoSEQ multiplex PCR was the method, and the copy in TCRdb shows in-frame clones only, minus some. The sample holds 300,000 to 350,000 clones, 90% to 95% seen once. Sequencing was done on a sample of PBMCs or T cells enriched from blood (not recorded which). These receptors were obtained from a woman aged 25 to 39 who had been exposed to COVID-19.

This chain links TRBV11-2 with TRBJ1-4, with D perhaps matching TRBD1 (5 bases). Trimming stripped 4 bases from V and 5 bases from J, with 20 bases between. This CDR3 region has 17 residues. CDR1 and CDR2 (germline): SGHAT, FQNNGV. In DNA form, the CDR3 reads TGTGCCAGCAGCTCCCCTGGTGTGCGGGGCCGGAATGAAAAACTGTTTTTT. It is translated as CASSSPGVRGRNEKLFF. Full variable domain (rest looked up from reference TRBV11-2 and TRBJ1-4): EAGVAQSPRYKIIEKRQSVAFWCNPISGHATLYWYQQILGQGPKLLIQFQNNGVVDDSQLPKDRFSAERLKGVDSTLKIQPAKLEDSAVYLCASSSPGVRGRNEKLFFGSGTQLSVL.

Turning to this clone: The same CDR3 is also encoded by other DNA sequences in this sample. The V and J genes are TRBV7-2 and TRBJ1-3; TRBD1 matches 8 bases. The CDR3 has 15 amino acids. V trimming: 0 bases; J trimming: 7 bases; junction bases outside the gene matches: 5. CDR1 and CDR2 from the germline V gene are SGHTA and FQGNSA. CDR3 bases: TGTGCCAGCAGCTTAGCCAGGGGGCAAGGGAACACCATATATTTT. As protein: CASSLARGQGNTIYF.

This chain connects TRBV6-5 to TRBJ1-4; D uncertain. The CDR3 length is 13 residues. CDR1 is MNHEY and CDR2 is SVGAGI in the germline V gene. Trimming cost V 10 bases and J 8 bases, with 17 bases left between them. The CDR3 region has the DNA TGTGCCACCCGAGGCCCATACGGGGAAAAACTGTTTTTT. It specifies CATRGPYGEKLFF.

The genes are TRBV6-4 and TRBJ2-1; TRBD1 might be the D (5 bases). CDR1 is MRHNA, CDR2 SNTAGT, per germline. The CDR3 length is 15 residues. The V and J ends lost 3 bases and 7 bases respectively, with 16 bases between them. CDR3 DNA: TGTGCCAGCAGTGAAGGGGTTGCGGAGTGGAATGAGCAGTTCTTC. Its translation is CASSEGVAEWNEQFF.

The chain's CDR3 is CASSLYRTDEQFF. The CDR3 region has the DNA TGTGCCAGCAGCTTATACCGCACGGATGAGCAGTTCTTC. The V gene is TRBV7-6, the J gene TRBJ2-1; D is uncertain. V was clipped by 2 bases and J by 8 bases, with 10 bases between them. CDR3 size: 13 residues. Germline loops: CDR1 SGHVS, CDR2 FNYEAQ.

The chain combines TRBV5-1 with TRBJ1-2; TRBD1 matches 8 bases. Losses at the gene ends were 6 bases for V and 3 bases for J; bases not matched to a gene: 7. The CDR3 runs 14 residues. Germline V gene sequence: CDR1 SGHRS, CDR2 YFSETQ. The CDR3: CASNRGQADYGYTF. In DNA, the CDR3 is TGCGCCAGCAACAGGGGACAGGCCGACTATGGCTACACCTTC.

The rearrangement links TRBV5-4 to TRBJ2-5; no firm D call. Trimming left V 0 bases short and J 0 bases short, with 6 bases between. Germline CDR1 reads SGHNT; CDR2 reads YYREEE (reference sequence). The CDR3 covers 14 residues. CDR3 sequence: CASSLVADQETQYF. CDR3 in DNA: TGTGCCAGCAGCTTGGTGGCAGACCAAGAGACCCAGTACTTC.

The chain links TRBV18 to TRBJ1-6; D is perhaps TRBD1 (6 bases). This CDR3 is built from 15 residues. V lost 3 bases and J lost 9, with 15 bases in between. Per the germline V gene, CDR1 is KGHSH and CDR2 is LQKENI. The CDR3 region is CASSPSGDGGSPLHF. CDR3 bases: TGTGCCAGCTCACCTTCAGGGGATGGGGGTTCACCCCTCCACTTT.

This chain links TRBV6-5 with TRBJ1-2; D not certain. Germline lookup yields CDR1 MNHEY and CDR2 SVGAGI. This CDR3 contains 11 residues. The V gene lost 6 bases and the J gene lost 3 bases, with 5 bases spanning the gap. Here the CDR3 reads CASRSDYGYTF. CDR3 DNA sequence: TGTGCCAGCAGGTCGGACTATGGCTACACCTTC.

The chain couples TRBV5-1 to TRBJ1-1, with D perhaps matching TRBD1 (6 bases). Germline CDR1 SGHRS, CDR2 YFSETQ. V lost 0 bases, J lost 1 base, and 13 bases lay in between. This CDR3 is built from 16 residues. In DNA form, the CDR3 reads TGCGCCAGCAGCTTGGTGGCAGGGGAGGGGAACACTGAAGCTTTCTTT. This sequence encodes CASSLVAGEGNTEAFF.

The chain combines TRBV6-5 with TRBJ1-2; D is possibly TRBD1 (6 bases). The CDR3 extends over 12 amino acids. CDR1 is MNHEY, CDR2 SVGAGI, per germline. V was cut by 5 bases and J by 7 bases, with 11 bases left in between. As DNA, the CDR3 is TGTGCCAGCAGTCCACAGGGTATTGGCTACACCTTC. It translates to CASSPQGIGYTF.

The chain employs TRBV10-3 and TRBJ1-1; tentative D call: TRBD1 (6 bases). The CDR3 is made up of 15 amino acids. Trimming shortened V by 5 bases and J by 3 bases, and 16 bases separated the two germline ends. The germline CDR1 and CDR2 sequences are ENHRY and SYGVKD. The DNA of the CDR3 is TGTGCCATCAGTCGGACAGACTTGTTGGACACTGAAGCTTTCTTT. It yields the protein CAISRTDLLDTEAFF.

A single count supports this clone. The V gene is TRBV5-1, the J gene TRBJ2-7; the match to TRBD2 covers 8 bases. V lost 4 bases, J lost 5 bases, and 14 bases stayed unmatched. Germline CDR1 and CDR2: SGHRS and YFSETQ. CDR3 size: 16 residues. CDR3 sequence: CASSAPGAGGFNEQYF. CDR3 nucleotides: TGCGCCAGCAGCGCCCCGGGGGCGGGGGGCTTCAACGAGCAGTACTTC.

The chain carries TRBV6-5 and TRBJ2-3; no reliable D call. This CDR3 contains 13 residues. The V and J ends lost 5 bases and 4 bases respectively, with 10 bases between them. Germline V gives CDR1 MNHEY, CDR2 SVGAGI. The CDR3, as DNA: TGTGCCAGCAGTACCTACCCCCCAGATACGCAGTATTTT. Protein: CASSTYPPDTQYF.

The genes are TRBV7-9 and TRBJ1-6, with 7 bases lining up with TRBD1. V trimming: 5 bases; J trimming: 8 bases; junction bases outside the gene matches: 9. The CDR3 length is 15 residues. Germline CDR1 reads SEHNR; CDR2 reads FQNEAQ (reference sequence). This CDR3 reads CASSIRTGGDSPLHF. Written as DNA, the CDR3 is TGTGCCAGCAGCATAAGGACAGGTGGAGATTCACCCCTCCACTTT. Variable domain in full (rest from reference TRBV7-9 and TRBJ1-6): DTGVSQNPRHKITKRGQNVTFRCDPISEHNRLYWYRQTLGQGPEFLTYFQNEAQLEKSRLLSDRFSAERPKGSFSTLEIQRTEQGDSAMYLCASSIRTGGDSPLHFGNGTRLTVT.

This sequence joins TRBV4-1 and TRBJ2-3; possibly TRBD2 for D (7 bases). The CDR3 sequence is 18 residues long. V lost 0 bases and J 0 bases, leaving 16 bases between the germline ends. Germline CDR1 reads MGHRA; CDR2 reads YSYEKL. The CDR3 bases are TGCGCCAGCAGCCAAGATCCGGGGCGGGGGACAAGCACAGATACGCAGTATTTT. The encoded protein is CASSQDPGRGTSTDTQYF.

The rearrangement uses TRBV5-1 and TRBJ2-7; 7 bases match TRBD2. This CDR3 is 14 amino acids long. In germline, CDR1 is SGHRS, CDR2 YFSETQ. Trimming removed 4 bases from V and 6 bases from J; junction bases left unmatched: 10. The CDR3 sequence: CASSTIIAGVEQYF. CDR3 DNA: TGCGCCAGCAGCACGATTATAGCGGGTGTCGAGCAGTACTTC. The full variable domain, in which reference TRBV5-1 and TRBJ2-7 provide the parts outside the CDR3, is KAGVTQTPRYLIKTRGQQVTLSCSPISGHRSVSWYQQTPGQGLQFLFEYFSETQRNKGNFPGRFSGRQFSNSRSEMNVSTLELGDSALYLCASSTIIAGVEQYFGPGTRLTVT.

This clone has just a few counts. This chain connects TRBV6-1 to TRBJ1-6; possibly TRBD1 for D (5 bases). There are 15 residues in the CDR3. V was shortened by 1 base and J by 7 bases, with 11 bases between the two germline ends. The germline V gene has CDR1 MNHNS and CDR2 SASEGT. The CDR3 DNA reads TGTGCCAGCAGTGAAGTGGGGCTTAGCAATTCACCCCTCCACTTT. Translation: CASSEVGLSNSPLHF.

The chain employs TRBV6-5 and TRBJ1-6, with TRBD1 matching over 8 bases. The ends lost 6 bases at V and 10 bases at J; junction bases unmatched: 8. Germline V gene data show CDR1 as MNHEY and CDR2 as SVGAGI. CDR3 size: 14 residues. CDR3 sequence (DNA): TGTGCCAGCAGAACGGAGACAGGGGCCTCACCCCTCCACTTT. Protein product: CASRTETGASPLHF.

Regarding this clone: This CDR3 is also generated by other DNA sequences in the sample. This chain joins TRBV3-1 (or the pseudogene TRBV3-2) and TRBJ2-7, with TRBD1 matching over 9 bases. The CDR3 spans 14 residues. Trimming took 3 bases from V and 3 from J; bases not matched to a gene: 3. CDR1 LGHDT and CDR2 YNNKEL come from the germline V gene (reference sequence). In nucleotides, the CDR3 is TGTGCCAGCAGCCAGGGACAGGGCAGCTACGAGCAGTACTTC. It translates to CASSQGQGSYEQYF.

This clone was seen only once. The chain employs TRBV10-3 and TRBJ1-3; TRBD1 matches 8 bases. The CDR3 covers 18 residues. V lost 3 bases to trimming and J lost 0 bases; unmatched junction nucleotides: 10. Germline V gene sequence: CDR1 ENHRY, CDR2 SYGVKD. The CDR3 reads CAISEPGRGLISGNTIYF. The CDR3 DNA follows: TGTGCCATCAGTGAACCCGGCAGGGGGCTGATCTCTGGAAACACCATATATTTT.

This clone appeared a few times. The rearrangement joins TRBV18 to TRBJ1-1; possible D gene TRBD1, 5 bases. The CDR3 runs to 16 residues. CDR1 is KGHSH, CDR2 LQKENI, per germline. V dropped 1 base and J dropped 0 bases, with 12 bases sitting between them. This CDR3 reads CASSPRGGGLNTEAFF. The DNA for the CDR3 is TGTGCCAGCTCACCACGGGGCGGCGGTTTGAACACTGAAGCTTTCTTT.

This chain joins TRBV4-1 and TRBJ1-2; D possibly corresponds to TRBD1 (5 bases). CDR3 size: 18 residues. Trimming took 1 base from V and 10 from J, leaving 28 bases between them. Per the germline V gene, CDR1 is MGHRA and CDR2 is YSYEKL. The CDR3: CASSQVSVRWGDFRDYTF. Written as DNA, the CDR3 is TGCGCCAGCAGCCAAGTCTCAGTGCGTTGGGGGGACTTCAGAGACTACACCTTC.

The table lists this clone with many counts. CDR3 in amino acids: CASSSAGPNYEQYF. In nucleotides, the CDR3 is TGCGCCAGCAGCTCGGCGGGACCAAACTACGAGCAGTACTTC. The chain has TRBV5-1 and TRBJ2-7; D possibly corresponds to TRBD2 (6 bases). V gave up 3 bases and J gave up 3 bases, with 13 bases separating them. The length of the CDR3 is 14 residues. Germline V gives CDR1 SGHRS, CDR2 YFSETQ. Using reference TRBV5-1 and TRBJ2-7 for the parts outside the CDR3, the full variable domain is KAGVTQTPRYLIKTRGQQVTLSCSPISGHRSVSWYQQTPGQGLQFLFEYFSETQRNKGNFPGRFSGRQFSNSRSEMNVSTLELGDSALYLCASSSAGPNYEQYFGPGTRLTVT.

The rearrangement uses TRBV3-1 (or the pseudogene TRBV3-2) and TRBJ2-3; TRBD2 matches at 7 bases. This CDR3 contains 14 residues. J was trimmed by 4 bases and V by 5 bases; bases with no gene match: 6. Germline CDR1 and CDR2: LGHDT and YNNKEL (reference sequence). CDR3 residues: CASSSRLAADTQYF. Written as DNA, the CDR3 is TGTGCCAGCAGCTCAAGACTAGCCGCAGATACGCAGTATTTT.

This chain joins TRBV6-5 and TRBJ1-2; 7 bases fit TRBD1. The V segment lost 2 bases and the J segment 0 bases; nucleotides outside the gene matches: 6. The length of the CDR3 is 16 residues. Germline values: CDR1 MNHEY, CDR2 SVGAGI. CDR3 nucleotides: TGTGCCAGCAGTTACGCGGCGACAGGGCCTAACTATGGCTACACCTTC. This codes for CASSYAATGPNYGYTF.

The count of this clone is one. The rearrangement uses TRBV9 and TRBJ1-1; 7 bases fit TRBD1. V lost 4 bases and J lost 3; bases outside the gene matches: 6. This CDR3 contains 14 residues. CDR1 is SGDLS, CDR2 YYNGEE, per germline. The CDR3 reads CASSHLGTDTEAFF. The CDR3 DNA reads TGTGCCAGCAGCCACCTCGGGACAGACACTGAAGCTTTCTTT.

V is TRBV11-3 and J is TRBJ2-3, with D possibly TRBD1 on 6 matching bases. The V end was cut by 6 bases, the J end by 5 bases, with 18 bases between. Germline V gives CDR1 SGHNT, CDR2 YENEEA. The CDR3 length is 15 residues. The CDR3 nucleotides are TGTGCCAGCAGACTTGGGGGCGGTGGGGTAGATACGCAGTATTTT. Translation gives CASRLGGGGVDTQYF.

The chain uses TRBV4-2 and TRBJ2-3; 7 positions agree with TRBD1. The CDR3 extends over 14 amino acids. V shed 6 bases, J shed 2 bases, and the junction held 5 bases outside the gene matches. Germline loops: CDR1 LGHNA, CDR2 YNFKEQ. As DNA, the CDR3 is TGTGCCAGCAGTCCGGGACAGTCCACAGATACGCAGTATTTT. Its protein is CASSPGQSTDTQYF.